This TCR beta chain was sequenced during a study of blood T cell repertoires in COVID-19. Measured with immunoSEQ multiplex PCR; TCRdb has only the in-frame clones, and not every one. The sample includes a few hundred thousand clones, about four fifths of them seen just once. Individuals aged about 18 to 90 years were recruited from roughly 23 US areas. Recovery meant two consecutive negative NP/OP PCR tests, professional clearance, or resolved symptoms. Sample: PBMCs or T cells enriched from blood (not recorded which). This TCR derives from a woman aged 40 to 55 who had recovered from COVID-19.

CDR3 nucleotides: TGTGCCAGCAGCTCGCTACTCACCGGGGAGCTGTTTTTT. Residues: CASSSLLTGELFF. V and J are TRBV7-3 and TRBJ2-2; D not certain. The V end lost 4 bases, the J end lost 4 bases, and 7 bases lay between the germline ends. The CDR3 runs 13 residues. Germline V CDR1 and CDR2: SGHTA, FQGTGA.